This T cell receptor (beta chain) was identified during a study of graft-versus-host responses after intestinal transplantation. Findings and caveats of the study: GvH clones occurred in recipient marrow; some first appeared in ileum or blood.

The V and J ends lost 3 bases and 4 bases respectively, with 3 bases between them. Germline CDR1 and CDR2: SGHRS and YFSETQ. This CDR3 has 11 amino acids. In regard to this clone: No antigen is known for it.

The repertoire was sequenced with immunoSEQ multiplex PCR; TCRdb's copy has only in-frame clones and lacks some. Of 50,000 or so clones in the sample, approximately 95% are singletons; the top ten hold roughly 6%. The origin of this receptor is a human patient who received an intestinal transplant, so some T cells may come from the graft donor. The rearrangement joins TRBV5-1 to TRBJ2-3; D not certain. Source: PBMCs, taken approximately 740 days after a first intestinal transplant, on the day of a second. The CDR3 loop is CASSSPDTQYF. CDR3 DNA sequence: TGCGCCAGCAGCTCTCCAGATACGCAGTATTTT.